This is a list of T cell receptor beta chains from one sample in a study of control samples from healthy donors and cancer patients. Sequencing was performed with immunoSEQ multiplex PCR; in TCRdb, only in-frame clones are kept and a portion is missing. This table holds over 85,000 clones, 85% to 95% found once. Sequenced input: blood. These receptors all stem from a woman aged 25 to 45 in good health. Each CDR3 is given with its conserved first and last residue. Fields, in order: D gene, V gene, clone size, J gene, CDR3 DNA, CDR3 protein. D genes are given only for firm matches. Part of the rows lack a size; the others show once, few, many or a class for expanded clones.

D: TRBD2; V: TRBV7-2; size: -; J: TRBJ2-1; DNA: TGTGCCAGCAGCTTAAGTAGCGGGGAGTTTTACAATGAGCAGTTCTTC; CDR3: CASSLSSGEFYNEQFF
D: TRBD2; V: TRBV5-8; size: -; J: TRBJ2-5; DNA: TGTGCCAGCAGCGGCCGGGAGGAGAAGACCCAGTACTTC; CDR3: CASSGREEKTQYF
D: -; V: TRBV7-2; size: -; J: TRBJ1-6; DNA: TGTGCCAGCGGCCAGGGTGATTATTCACCCCTCCACTTT; CDR3: CASGQGDYSPLHF
D: TRBD2; V: TRBV5-1; size: -; J: TRBJ2-1; DNA: TGCGCCAGCAGCCCAAGGACTAGCGGGAGTACCTACAATGAGCAGTTCTTC; CDR3: CASSPRTSGSTYNEQFF
D: TRBD2; V: TRBV10-3; size: -; J: TRBJ2-3; DNA: TGTGCCATCAGTGAAGGGCTAGCGGGGGGGATTAGCACAGATACGCAGTATTTT; CDR3: CAISEGLAGGISTDTQYF
D: -; V: TRBV6-2/TRBV6-3; size: -; J: TRBJ1-5; DNA: TGTGCCAGCAGTTACCGGAGAAGGGGGGACTTTCATCAGCCCCAGCATTTT; CDR3: CASSYRRRGDFHQPQHF
D: TRBD1; V: TRBV5-6; size: -; J: TRBJ2-5; DNA: TGTGCCAGCAGCAAAGAGAGAGGGGGCTTTTATGAGACCCAGTACTTC; CDR3: CASSKERGGFYETQYF
D: -; V: TRBV18; size: once; J: TRBJ1-2; DNA: TGTGCCAGCTCACCACCGGTTGACCTATATGGCTACACCTTC; CDR3: CASSPPVDLYGYTF
D: -; V: TRBV19; size: -; J: TRBJ1-5; DNA: TGTGCCAGTCACAGGGCATATAGCAATCAGCCCCAGCATTTT; CDR3: CASHRAYSNQPQHF
D: -; V: TRBV19; size: -; J: TRBJ1-2; DNA: TGTGCCAGTAGTATTTTGGGGGTTCATGGCTACACCTTC; CDR3: CASSILGVHGYTF
D: -; V: TRBV6-6; size: -; J: TRBJ2-5; DNA: TGTGCCAGCAGTCCCAGGGGATCCCAAGAGACCCAGTACTTC; CDR3: CASSPRGSQETQYF
D: TRBD1; V: TRBV4-1; size: -; J: TRBJ1-2; DNA: TGCGCCAGCAGATCTACCGGGACAGCCTATGGCTACACCTTC; CDR3: CASRSTGTAYGYTF
D: TRBD2; V: TRBV6-6; size: -; J: TRBJ2-3; DNA: TGTGCCAGCAGTGGACTAGCGGGAGGTACAGATACGCAGTATTTT; CDR3: CASSGLAGGTDTQYF
D: TRBD1; V: TRBV11-3; size: -; J: TRBJ1-2; DNA: TGTGCCAGCAGCTCGGGACAGGGGGATCGAATCTATGGCTACACCTTC; CDR3: CASSSGQGDRIYGYTF
D: TRBD1; V: TRBV18; size: -; J: TRBJ2-1; DNA: TGTGCCAGCTCACTGTCAGGGGGAAGTTCCTACAATGAGCAGTTCTTC; CDR3: CASSLSGGSSYNEQFF
D: -; V: TRBV5-1; size: once; J: TRBJ1-2; DNA: TGCGCCAGCAGCTTACCCTCCAGGAGGACGCGGGGCTACACCTTC; CDR3: CASSLPSRRTRGYTF
D: TRBD2; V: TRBV2; size: -; J: TRBJ2-1; DNA: TGTGCCAGCAGTGACTTGACTAGCGGAAACAATGAGCAGTTCTTC; CDR3: CASSDLTSGNNEQFF
D: -; V: TRBV7-3; size: -; J: TRBJ2-2; DNA: TGTGCCAGCAGCTACCGGGTCACCGGGGAGCTGTTTTTT; CDR3: CASSYRVTGELFF
D: TRBD1; V: TRBV5-1; size: -; J: TRBJ2-5; DNA: TGCGCCAGCAGCTTGGGGACAGGGGTCCAAGAGACCCAGTACTTC; CDR3: CASSLGTGVQETQYF
D: -; V: TRBV27; size: -; J: TRBJ2-7; DNA: TGTGCCAGCAGTCCGGGCCGACAGGGACTTGCTTACGAGCAGTACTTC; CDR3: CASSPGRQGLAYEQYF
D: TRBD2; V: TRBV7-9; size: -; J: TRBJ2-1; DNA: TGTGCCAGCAGCTTAGGGGCTAGCGGTTTAAACAATGAGCAGTTCTTC; CDR3: CASSLGASGLNNEQFF
D: -; V: TRBV30; size: -; J: TRBJ1-5; DNA: TGTGCCTGGAGTGACGGTGGGGGGGGTAGGAATCAGCCCCAGCATTTT; CDR3: CAWSDGGGGRNQPQHF
D: TRBD1; V: TRBV6-5; size: -; J: TRBJ1-6; DNA: TGTGCCAGCAGTCGCTCGGGACAGGGTGCCTCACCCCTCCACTTT; CDR3: CASSRSGQGASPLHF
D: TRBD1; V: TRBV4-1; size: -; J: TRBJ2-7; DNA: TGCGCCAGCAGCCTCCGGGACAGGGGATTCTACGAGCAGTACTTC; CDR3: CASSLRDRGFYEQYF
D: -; V: TRBV4-1; size: -; J: TRBJ1-1; DNA: TGCGCCAGCAGCCCCCACAGGGACAACACTGAAGCTTTCTTT; CDR3: CASSPHRDNTEAFF
D: TRBD1; V: TRBV4-1; size: -; J: TRBJ1-5; DNA: TGCGCCAGCAGCCAGGGACAGTATAGCAATCAGCCCCAGCATTTT; CDR3: CASSQGQYSNQPQHF
D: TRBD1; V: TRBV11-2; size: -; J: TRBJ1-3; DNA: TGTGCCAGCAGCCCGCGACAGGGGAGCTCTGGAAACACCATATATTTT; CDR3: CASSPRQGSSGNTIYF
D: TRBD2; V: TRBV7-9; size: -; J: TRBJ2-3; DNA: TGTGCCAGCAGCTTAGCGTCGGGGGGGATCACAGATACGCAGTATTTT; CDR3: CASSLASGGITDTQYF
D: -; V: TRBV6-4; size: -; J: TRBJ1-6; DNA: TGTGCCAGCAGTGAGTTTGGAGGGGGTGGTAATTCACCCCTCCACTTT; CDR3: CASSEFGGGGNSPLHF
D: -; V: TRBV11-3; size: -; J: TRBJ2-3; DNA: TGTGCCAGCAGCTTCCAGTCTAGCACAGATACGCAGTATTTT; CDR3: CASSFQSSTDTQYF
D: -; V: TRBV9; size: once; J: TRBJ1-1; DNA: TGTGCCAGCAGCGTAGCCGGGGGATTGAACACTGAAGCTTTCTTT; CDR3: CASSVAGGLNTEAFF
D: -; V: TRBV18; size: -; J: TRBJ2-5; DNA: TGTGCCAGCTCACCACCTTCCTTGGAGACCCAGTACTTC; CDR3: CASSPPSLETQYF
D: -; V: TRBV24-1; size: -; J: TRBJ1-1; DNA: TGTGCCACCAGTGACTCGACAGCAGTAAACACTGAAGCTTTCTTT; CDR3: CATSDSTAVNTEAFF
D: TRBD2; V: TRBV7-8; size: -; J: TRBJ2-3; DNA: TGTGCCAGCAGCTTAGCGGGGACTAGCGGGAGGCGAACAGATACGCAGTATTTT; CDR3: CASSLAGTSGRRTDTQYF
D: TRBD2; V: TRBV4-1; size: -; J: TRBJ2-1; DNA: TGCGCCAGCAGCCATCCCGGGACTAGCGGTTACAATGAGCAGTTCTTC; CDR3: CASSHPGTSGYNEQFF
D: TRBD2; V: TRBV19; size: -; J: TRBJ2-4; DNA: TGTGCCAGTAGTCTCGGACTAGCGGACATTCAGTACTTC; CDR3: CASSLGLADIQYF
D: -; V: TRBV6-5; size: -; J: TRBJ2-7; DNA: TGTGCCAGCAGTTACTCGAGTCAGGGGTGGGAGCAGTACTTC; CDR3: CASSYSSQGWEQYF
D: -; V: TRBV7-9; size: -; J: TRBJ1-6; DNA: TGTGCCAGCAGCTTATATCGCCTTGAACAGGAAAATTCACCCCTCCACTTT; CDR3: CASSLYRLEQENSPLHF
D: -; V: TRBV7-8; size: -; J: TRBJ1-1; DNA: TGTGCCAGCAGCTTTAACAGGCAATTCACTGAAGCTTTCTTT; CDR3: CASSFNRQFTEAFF
D: TRBD1; V: TRBV19; size: once; J: TRBJ1-5; DNA: TGTGCATCGGGACAGGGCCTTAATCAGCCCCAGCATTTT; CDR3: CASGQGLNQPQHF
D: TRBD1; V: TRBV3-1/TRBV3-2; size: -; J: TRBJ1-1; DNA: TGTGCCAGCAGCCAAGTCCCGGGACAGGGCCGCACTGAAGCTTTCTTT; CDR3: CASSQVPGQGRTEAFF
D: -; V: TRBV12-3/TRBV12-4; size: -; J: TRBJ1-2; DNA: TGTGCCAGCAGTTTAGTCTTGGGCAGGGGCTACACCTTC; CDR3: CASSLVLGRGYTF
D: TRBD2; V: TRBV30; size: -; J: TRBJ2-1; DNA: TGTGCCTGGATGGGAGGGAAGAGCTCCTACAATGAGCAGTTCTTC; CDR3: CAWMGGKSSYNEQFF
D: -; V: TRBV7-2; size: -; J: TRBJ1-5; DNA: TGTGCCAGCAGCAGGGAGAACGGCAATCAGCCCCAGCATTTT; CDR3: CASSRENGNQPQHF
D: -; V: TRBV9; size: -; J: TRBJ2-6; DNA: TGTGCCAGCAGCGTAGACGTTTCTGGGGCCAACGTCCTGACTTTC; CDR3: CASSVDVSGANVLTF
D: -; V: TRBV29-1; size: few; J: TRBJ1-1; DNA: TGCAGCGTTGAAGATCTGCGGAACACTGAAGCTTTCTTT; CDR3: CSVEDLRNTEAFF
D: -; V: TRBV20-1; size: -; J: TRBJ1-2; DNA: TGCAGTGCTAGTGGGACGGTAAACTATGGCTACACCTTC; CDR3: CSASGTVNYGYTF
D: -; V: TRBV5-1; size: -; J: TRBJ1-2; DNA: TGCGCCAGCAGCTTAACAACAGAGGAACATGGCTACACCTTC; CDR3: CASSLTTEEHGYTF
D: TRBD2; V: TRBV9; size: -; J: TRBJ2-2; DNA: TGTGCCAGCAGCGTGCGGGGGGACTCGAACACCGGGGAGCTGTTTTTT; CDR3: CASSVRGDSNTGELFF
D: TRBD1; V: TRBV6-5; size: -; J: TRBJ1-1; DNA: TGTGCCAGCAGTTACGGGACAGACTACACTGAAGCTTTCTTT; CDR3: CASSYGTDYTEAFF
D: -; V: TRBV11-2; size: -; J: TRBJ2-5; DNA: TGTGCCAGCAGCTCAGGGACAATTAAACAAGAGACCCAGTACTTC; CDR3: CASSSGTIKQETQYF
D: TRBD2; V: TRBV9; size: -; J: TRBJ2-2; DNA: TGTGCCAGCAGCGTAGGTTTAGCGGGAGAAGGCGGGGAGCTGTTTTTT; CDR3: CASSVGLAGEGGELFF
D: TRBD2; V: TRBV11-2; size: -; J: TRBJ2-2; DNA: TGTGCCAGCAGCTTCCTAGCGGGGGGCACCGGGGAGCTGTTTTTT; CDR3: CASSFLAGGTGELFF